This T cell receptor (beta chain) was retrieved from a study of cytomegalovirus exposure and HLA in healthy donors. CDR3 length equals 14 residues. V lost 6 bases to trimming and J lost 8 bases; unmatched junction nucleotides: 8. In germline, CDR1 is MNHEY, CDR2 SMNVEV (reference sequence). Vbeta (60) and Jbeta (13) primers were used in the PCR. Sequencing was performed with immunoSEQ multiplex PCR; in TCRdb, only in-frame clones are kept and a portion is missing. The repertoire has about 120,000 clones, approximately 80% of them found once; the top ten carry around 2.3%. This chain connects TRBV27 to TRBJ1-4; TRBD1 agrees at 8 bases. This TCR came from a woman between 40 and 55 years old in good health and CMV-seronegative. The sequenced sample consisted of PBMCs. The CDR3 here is CASSRQGRGEKLFF. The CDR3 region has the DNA TGTGCCAGCAGCCGACAGGGGAGAGGCGAAAAACTGTTTTTT.